This T cell receptor (beta chain) emerged from a study of response to subunit inactivated influenza vaccine. Study-level results: New T cells are recruited in small numbers by each seasonal influenza vaccination, according to the authors' suggestion.

This clonotype has just a few counts. Its antigen is unidentified. TCRdb reprocessed the RT-PCR reads via MiXCR and lists one record per CDR3 protein. The data contain around 480,000 distinct CDR3 sequences, about 15% of them singletons. Trimming left V 1 base short and J 0 bases short, with 15 bases between. Germline V gene sequence: CDR1 DFQATT, CDR2 SNEGSKA (reference sequence). The CDR3 is 17 amino acids. The specimen was CD4+ T cells sorted from PBMCs, collected roughly 24 months after vaccination. The receptor was isolated from a man between 50 and 70 years old who received an inactivated influenza vaccine. The V and J genes are TRBV20-1 and TRBJ1-4; D is unresolved. The CDR3 region is CSARGRSVRATNEKLFF. The CDR3 DNA sequence: TGCAGTGCTAGAGGTCGGAGTGTTAGGGCAACTAATGAAAAACTGTTTTTT.